The sequence of this TCR beta chain was determined in a study of neurological immune-mediated disorders. TCRdb recomputed calls from the 5' RACE reads with MiXCR, one row per CDR3 protein. The table shows under 85,000 distinct CDR3 sequences, with roughly 4.9% occurring only once. This clonotype was seen ten or more times. The germline CDR1 and CDR2 sequences are SGHRS and YFSETQ. CDR3 length: 17 amino acids. Between the trimmed V and J ends, which lost 3 bases and 10 bases, there was a span of 26 bases. The V gene is TRBV5-1, the J gene TRBJ2-1; either TRBD1 or TRBD2 may fit D (6 bases each). Sequenced sample: PBMCs. The sequence derives from a human donor with multiple sclerosis. The donor label of this sample is uncertain. CDR3 protein: CASSSPGAKSHSWEQFF. The CDR3 bases are TGCGCCAGCAGCTCCCCGGGGGCGAAGAGTCATTCATGGGAGCAGTTCTTC.